Following are 15 T cell receptor beta chains from one sample sequenced in a study of blood T cell repertoires in COVID-19 (dated by TCRdb to about 2020). Libraries came from the immunoSEQ multiplex PCR assay. TCRdb carries this immuneACCESS record with in-frame sequences only. Its versions omit some clonotypes, under half of them owing to an unresolved V gene in the studies checked, with the rest unexplained. The sample data list approximately 190,000 clones, and 65% to 85% of these were observed just once. Of the sample, 3.2% falls within the top ten clones. Material: PBMCs or T cells enriched from blood (not recorded which). The receptors stem from a young woman who had been exposed to COVID-19.

The chain couples TRBV19 to TRBJ1-2; a possible D gene is TRBD1 (5 bases). Germline loops: CDR1 LNHDA, CDR2 SQIVND (reference sequence). This CDR3 is 17 amino acids long. Trimming shortened V by 3 bases and J by 3 bases, and 20 bases separated the two germline ends. In nucleotides, the CDR3 is TGTGCCAGTAGTATCGGCCCAGTGGAAGGGGCGGACTATGGCTACACCTTC. It is translated as CASSIGPVEGADYGYTF.

V usage is TRBV30 and J usage is TRBJ1-5; 9 nucleotides align to TRBD1. The length of the CDR3 is 16 residues. The germline CDR1 and CDR2 sequences are GTSNPN and SVGIG (reference sequence). V trimming: 3 bases; J trimming: 6 bases; junction bases outside the gene matches: 12. For the CDR3, the DNA is TGTGCCTGGAGGGCCAAAGACAGGGGGGTTAGTCAGCCCCAGCATTTT. It yields the protein CAWRAKDRGVSQPQHF.

Only a few counts were recorded for this clone. Its ends do not fully match the called genes, so a read error is possible. The rearrangement links TRBV15 to TRBJ2-7, with 7 bases that match TRBD1. Germline assignment: CDR1 LNHNV and CDR2 YYDKDF (reference sequence). CDR3 length equals 12 residues. CDR3 residues: CATSRDLGTAVF. As DNA, the CDR3 is TGTGCCACCAGCAGAGATCTAGGGACAGCTGTTTTC.

The chain employs TRBV7-6 and TRBJ1-3, with D tentatively TRBD1 (6 bases). Germline loops: CDR1 SGHVS, CDR2 FNYEAQ. The V end was cut by 1 base, the J end by 4 bases, with 17 bases between. The CDR3 is made up of 17 amino acids. CDR3 residues: CASSLVRAGVIGNTIYF. CDR3 DNA sequence: TGTGCCAGCAGCTTAGTCCGGGCAGGGGTGATCGGAAACACCATATATTTT.

This chain links TRBV7-2 with TRBJ1-4; 9 bases map to TRBD1. With 5 bases clipped from V and 12 bases from J, the junction kept 1 base outside the gene matches. The CDR3 extends over 11 amino acids. The germline V gene encodes CDR1 SGHTA and CDR2 FQGNSA. CDR3 sequence (DNA): TGTGCCAGCAGCCGGACAGGGGAACTGTTTTTT. Residues: CASSRTGELFF. Using reference TRBV7-2 and TRBJ1-4 for the parts outside the CDR3, the full variable domain is GAGVSQSPSNKVTEKGKDVELRCDPISGHTALYWYRQSLGQGLEFLIYFQGNSAPDKSGLPSDRFSAERTGGSVSTLTIQRTQQEDSAVYLCASSRTGELFFGSGTQLSVL.

This clone was observed a handful of times. The chain has TRBV6-6 and TRBJ2-2, with TRBD1 matching 8 bases. Germline V gives CDR1 MNHNY, CDR2 SVGAGI (reference sequence). The CDR3 is 19 residues long. Trimming cost V 5 bases and J 0 bases; bases outside gene matches: 14. CDR3 protein: CASSRNTGQAKPNTGELFF. The DNA for the CDR3 is TGTGCCAGCAGTCGGAACACGGGACAGGCCAAGCCGAACACCGGGGAGCTGTTTTTT.

This sequence joins TRBV7-3 and TRBJ1-1; D perhaps matches TRBD1 (6 bases). With 1 base removed from V and 2 bases from J, the gap between germline ends came to 11 bases. The length of the CDR3 is 15 residues. Germline CDR1 is SGHTA and CDR2 is FQGTGA. The CDR3 protein is CASSLSGGANTEAFF. In nucleotides, the CDR3 is TGTGCCAGCAGCTTAAGTGGGGGCGCAAACACTGAAGCTTTCTTT.

The gene calls are TRBV19 and TRBJ1-4; D may be TRBD1 (6 bases). Trimming took 9 bases from V and 7 from J, leaving 24 bases between them. The CDR3 length is 16 residues. The germline V gene encodes CDR1 LNHDA and CDR2 SQIVND (reference sequence). The CDR3 is CASRRGGAGESEKLFF. The DNA of the CDR3 is TGTGCCAGCCGTAGGGGGGGCGCGGGGGAGTCTGAAAAACTGTTTTTT.

J is TRBJ1-2 and V is TRBV6-6, with D possibly being TRBD1 (5 bases). Germline V gene data show CDR1 as MNHNY and CDR2 as SVGAGI (reference sequence). This CDR3 contains 12 residues. V lost 7 bases and J 8 bases, leaving 14 bases between the germline ends. The CDR3 sequence is CASIQTYRGYTF. Written as DNA, the CDR3 is TGTGCCAGCATACAGACTTACAGGGGCTACACCTTC.

The CDR3 loop reads CASSLVFPGLAGGPSYNEQFF. For the CDR3, the DNA is TGTGCCAGCTCACTTGTTTTTCCGGGACTAGCGGGGGGGCCCTCCTACAATGAGCAGTTCTTC. The chain links TRBV18 to TRBJ2-1, with 16 positions matching TRBD2. This CDR3 contains 21 residues. The germline CDR1 and CDR2 sequences are KGHSH and LQKENI. V dropped 4 bases and J dropped 0; count of bases not matched to a gene: 12.

The chain joins TRBV5-5 to TRBJ1-4; a possible D gene is TRBD1 (5 bases). Germline V CDR1 and CDR2: SGHKS, YYEKEE (reference sequence). The CDR3 runs 14 residues. V was shortened by 10 bases and J by 6 bases, with 19 bases between the two germline ends. The CDR3: CACGAWGGDEKLFF. CDR3 nucleotides: TGTGCCTGTGGGGCTTGGGGGGGAGATGAAAAACTGTTTTTT. Filled out from reference TRBV5-5 and TRBJ1-4, the complete variable domain reads DAGVTQSPTHLIKTRGQQVTLRCSPISGHKSVSWYQQVLGQGPQFIFQYYEKEERGRGNFPDRFSARQFPNYSSELNVNALLLGDSALYLCACGAWGGDEKLFFGSGTQLSVL.

This rearrangement joins TRBV12-3 or TRBV12-4 to TRBJ1-1, with D possibly matching TRBD1 (5 bases). This CDR3 has 13 amino acids. Trimming pared 7 bases from V and 4 bases from J, leaving 13 bases between. CDR3 DNA sequence: TGTGCCAGCACCACCTTGGGGGGCACTGAAGCTTTCTTT. Amino acids: CASTTLGGTEAFF.

This chain links TRBV3-1 (or the pseudogene TRBV3-2) with TRBJ2-4, with TRBD2 as a possible D gene (7 bases). There are 17 residues in the CDR3. Germline CDR1 LGHDT, CDR2 YNNKEL (reference sequence). V lost 4 bases and J 0 bases, leaving 16 bases between the germline ends. This CDR3 reads CASSRLRGGLAKNIQYF. CDR3 in DNA: TGTGCCAGCAGCCGTCTTAGGGGGGGACTAGCCAAAAACATTCAGTACTTC.

This clone was recorded a few times. This chain links TRBV7-9 with TRBJ2-7; TRBD2 is a possible D gene (6 bases). The V gene's germline CDR1 is SEHNR and CDR2 FQNEAQ (reference sequence). The CDR3 totals 16 residues. The ends were cut back, 3 bases at V and 3 bases at J, with 18 bases in the middle. The CDR3 nucleotides read TGTGCCAGCAGCTTGGGGACGGGACTCCGAATCTACGAGCAGTACTTC. Its translation is CASSLGTGLRIYEQYF.

This clone was counted a few times. V is TRBV6-6 and J is TRBJ2-7; weak D call: TRBD2 (6 bases). This CDR3 is 14 amino acids long. V gave up 0 bases and J gave up 4 bases, with 10 bases separating them. Looked up from germline, CDR1 is MNHNY and CDR2 is SVGAGI (reference sequence). CDR3 amino acids: CASSYSGTSYEQYF. CDR3 nucleotide sequence: TGTGCCAGCAGTTACTCGGGGACTTCGTACGAGCAGTACTTC.